This T cell receptor (beta chain) was obtained from a study of blood T cell repertoires in COVID-19. Study-wide context: Acute-phase and convalescent COVID-19 samples originated in the United States, Italy and Spain.

The authors' processing: For nucleated cells, counts were estimated from reference gene primer amplification. Assay: immunoSEQ multiplex PCR; the TCRdb copy retains only in-frame clones and omits some. That table supplies the V and J calls and clone size; D and trimming were determined from the DNA. The sample lists around 280,000 clones, 70% to 90% occurring once. The study assigned cohorts using participant-reported clinical history. CDR1 and CDR2 from the germline V gene are SGHRS and YFSETQ. Losses at the gene ends were 7 bases for V and 4 bases for J; bases not matched to a gene: 5. CDR3 length equals 13 residues.

What was sequenced was PBMCs or T cells enriched from blood (not recorded which). This clonotype was sampled from a woman in her forties who had recovered from COVID-19. The chain combines TRBV5-1 with TRBJ1-1; 9 bases map to TRBD1. The CDR3: CASEQGAGTEAFF. CDR3 DNA sequence: TGCGCCAGCGAACAGGGGGCTGGCACTGAAGCTTTCTTT.